These T cell receptor beta chains were read from a single sample in a study of glioma-infiltrating T cells. TCRdb itself ran the multiplex PCR reads through MiXCR, one entry per CDR3 protein. The sample has roughly 190,000 distinct CDR3 sequences; more than 30% are singletons. Sequencing input: glioma tissue, nonneoplastic brain tissue, or PBMCs (not recorded which). These receptors originate from a human donor with low-grade glioma or glioblastoma, undergoing nonglioma brain surgery, or in good health (not recorded which). Both conserved end residues are part of each CDR3.

j_gene: TRBJ1-2
v_gene: TRBV28
CDR3aa: CASGSGIFRYSGYTF

j_gene: TRBJ2-5
v_gene: TRBV4-1
CDR3aa: CASSQGVLTSGSGETQYF

j_gene: TRBJ2-7
v_gene: TRBV4-1
CDR3aa: CASSQGYRGYEQYF

j_gene: TRBJ2-5
v_gene: TRBV5-1
CDR3aa: CASSLGLAGHNEQYF

j_gene: TRBJ2-1
v_gene: TRBV27
CDR3aa: CASSLNYNEQFF

j_gene: TRBJ2-4
v_gene: TRBV20-1
CDR3aa: CSARVQAGNIQYF

j_gene: TRBJ1-1
v_gene: TRBV30
CDR3aa: CAWSVDSGTEASF

j_gene: TRBJ2-7
v_gene: TRBV7-2
CDR3aa: CASSSRGSYEQYF

j_gene: TRBJ2-7
v_gene: TRBV4-1
CDR3aa: CASSQMDRGAYEQYF

j_gene: TRBJ2-7
v_gene: TRBV7-6
CDR3aa: CASSLVGQGHYEQYF

j_gene: TRBJ2-5
v_gene: TRBV29-1
CDR3aa: CSVGQNQETQYF

j_gene: TRBJ1-5
v_gene: TRBV20-1
CDR3aa: CIAREEKGAGPRHF

j_gene: TRBJ2-7
v_gene: TRBV29-1
CDR3aa: CSVWAGTSTYEQYF

j_gene: TRBJ2-3
v_gene: TRBV20-1
CDR3aa: CSAVRGDGDTQYF

j_gene: TRBJ1-4
v_gene: TRBV20-1
CDR3aa: CSASPAPGATNEKLFF

j_gene: TRBJ2-6
v_gene: TRBV13
CDR3aa: CASSLVQGNSGANVLTF

j_gene: TRBJ1-1
v_gene: TRBV5-1
CDR3aa: CASSLGAGTDTEAFF

j_gene: TRBJ2-5
v_gene: TRBV7-2
CDR3aa: CASSLQLAGGVAQETQYF

j_gene: TRBJ1-4
v_gene: TRBV4-2
CDR3aa: CASSQDRLGGRREKLFF

j_gene: TRBJ2-5
v_gene: TRBV20-1
CDR3aa: CSARDETSGGETQYF

j_gene: TRBJ2-5
v_gene: TRBV6-2/TRBV6-3
CDR3aa: CASSYGPGTAVQETQYF

j_gene: TRBJ2-3
v_gene: TRBV9
CDR3aa: CASSVGSPDTQYF

j_gene: TRBJ2-3
v_gene: TRBV6-1
CDR3aa: CASSDEISGRGGTDTQYF

j_gene: TRBJ1-5
v_gene: TRBV28
CDR3aa: CASIPLGTGDQPQHF

j_gene: TRBJ1-1
v_gene: TRBV12-3/TRBV12-4
CDR3aa: CASSLGRGDTEAFF

j_gene: TRBJ2-1
v_gene: TRBV30
CDR3aa: CAWSTSGYNEQFF

j_gene: TRBJ1-2
v_gene: TRBV7-9
CDR3aa: CASSLSQGTGYTF

j_gene: TRBJ2-7
v_gene: TRBV7-2
CDR3aa: CASSFRDRDYEQYF

j_gene: TRBJ2-7
v_gene: TRBV5-4
CDR3aa: CASSSDRGLYEQYF

j_gene: TRBJ2-7
v_gene: TRBV5-4
CDR3aa: CASSRSNLAGSYEQYF

j_gene: TRBJ1-1
v_gene: TRBV10-3
CDR3aa: CAIGAGEGPNTEAFF

j_gene: TRBJ2-1
v_gene: TRBV6-1
CDR3aa: CASRLVLAGYYNEQFF

j_gene: TRBJ1-1
v_gene: TRBV6-1
CDR3aa: CASSSFVSEAFF